This T cell receptor (beta chain) was identified in a study of cytomegalovirus exposure and HLA in healthy donors. Study-level points and caveats: Fewer N-insertions (relative to the 666-donor mean) were reportedly seen in an Asian-associated ancestry cluster in a later analysis.

CDR1 and CDR2 from the germline V gene are LNHDA and SQIVND (reference sequence). V lost 6 bases to trimming and J lost 8 bases, with 16 bases between them. This CDR3 is built from 14 residues. The PCR used 60 Vbeta and 13 Jbeta primers. Measured with immunoSEQ multiplex PCR; TCRdb has only the in-frame clones, and not every one. The repertoire holds 190,000 or so clones, 80% seen once, with under 0.85% in the top ten. Only a few counts were recorded for this clone. What it recognizes is unknown. There were likely unrecorded immune exposures, though donors were nominally healthy when sampled. Sequenced sample: PBMCs. The chain joins TRBV19 to TRBJ1-4; possible D gene TRBD1, 6 bases. The sequence came from a boy aged 5-17 years in good health and CMV-seronegative. The CDR3 protein is CASSLRGPEEKLFF. CDR3 bases: TGTGCCAGTAGCTTGCGGGGGCCTGAGGAAAAACTGTTTTTT.